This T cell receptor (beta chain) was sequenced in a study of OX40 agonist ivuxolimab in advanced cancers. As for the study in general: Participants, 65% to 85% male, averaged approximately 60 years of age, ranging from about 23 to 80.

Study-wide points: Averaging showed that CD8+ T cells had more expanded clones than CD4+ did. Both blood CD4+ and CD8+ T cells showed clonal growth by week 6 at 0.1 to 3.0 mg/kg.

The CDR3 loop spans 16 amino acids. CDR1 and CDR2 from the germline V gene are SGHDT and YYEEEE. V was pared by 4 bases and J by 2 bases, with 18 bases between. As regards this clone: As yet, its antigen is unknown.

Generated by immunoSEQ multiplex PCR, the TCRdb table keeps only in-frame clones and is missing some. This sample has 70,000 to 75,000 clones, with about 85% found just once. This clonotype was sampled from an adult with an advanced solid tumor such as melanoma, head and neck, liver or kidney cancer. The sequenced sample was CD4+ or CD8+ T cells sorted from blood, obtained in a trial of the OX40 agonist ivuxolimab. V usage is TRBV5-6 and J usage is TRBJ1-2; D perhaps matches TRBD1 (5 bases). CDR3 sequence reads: CASSPTLTVLNYGYTF. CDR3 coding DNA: TGTGCCAGCAGCCCTACTTTGACAGTCCTGAACTATGGCTACACCTTC.